This T cell receptor (beta chain) was recorded in a study of cytomegalovirus exposure and HLA in healthy donors. PCR employed 60 Vbeta and 13 Jbeta primers. The data were produced by immunoSEQ multiplex PCR, yet TCRdb's version contains in-frame clones alone and is incomplete. This sample has 150,000 to 200,000 clones, with approximately 80% found just once. The CDR3 has 15 amino acids. V dropped 1 base and J dropped 4 bases, with 8 bases sitting between them. The germline V gene encodes CDR1 SEHNR and CDR2 FQNEAQ (reference sequence). Concerning this clone: No antigen is known for it.

Healthy individuals who donated bone marrow served as the donors. Study findings and constraints: HLA allele associations emerged for fewer than 20,000 TCR beta sequences in a later analysis, at 0.05 false discovery rate. When analyzed later, a missense DCLRE1C variant was found to be linked to TCR beta V- and J-gene trimming. Reports state that TCR beta sequences accurately predicted most subjects' HLA-A and HLA-B alleles.

The TCR sequence derives from a man aged 45-65 years in good health and CMV-seropositive. The sample was PBMCs. The chain is built from TRBV7-9 and TRBJ1-6; D gene ambiguous. The chain's CDR3 is CASSLDSQYNSPLHF. In DNA form, the CDR3 reads TGTGCCAGCAGCTTAGACAGTCAATATAATTCACCCCTCCACTTT.